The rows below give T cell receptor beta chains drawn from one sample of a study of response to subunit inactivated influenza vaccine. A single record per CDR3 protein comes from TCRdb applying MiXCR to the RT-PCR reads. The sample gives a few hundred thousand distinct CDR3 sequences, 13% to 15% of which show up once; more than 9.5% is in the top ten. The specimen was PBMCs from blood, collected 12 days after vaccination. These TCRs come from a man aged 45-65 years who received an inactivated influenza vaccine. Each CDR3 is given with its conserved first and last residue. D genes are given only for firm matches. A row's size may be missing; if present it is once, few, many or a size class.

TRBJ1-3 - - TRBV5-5 TGTGCCAGCAGCTTGCCGCTCTACTCTGGAAACACCATATATTTT CASSLPLYSGNTIYF
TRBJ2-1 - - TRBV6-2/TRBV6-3 TGTGCCAGCAGTTACGGGGGGGCCCCTTACAATGAGCAGTTCTTC CASSYGGAPYNEQFF
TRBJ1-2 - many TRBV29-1 TGCAGCGTTGAAAGGGGGAGGGGCTATGGCTACACCTTC CSVERGRGYGYTF
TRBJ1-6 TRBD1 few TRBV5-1 TGCGCCAGCAACCAAGGACAGGGGAATTCACCCCTCCACTTT CASNQGQGNSPLHF
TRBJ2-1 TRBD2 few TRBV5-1 TGCGCCAGCAGCTCCCTTAGCGGGAGGGCCGGGAATGAGCAGTTCTTC CASSSLSGRAGNEQFF
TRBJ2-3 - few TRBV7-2 TGTGCCAGCAGTCACGACCCCGGACTCCCTAGCACAGATACGCAGTATTTT CASSHDPGLPSTDTQYF
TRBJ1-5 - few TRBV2 TGTGCCAGCAGTCAGACCGGGAAAGCAAGCAATCAGCCCCAGCATTTT CASSQTGKASNQPQHF
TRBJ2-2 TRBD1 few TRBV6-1 TGTGCCAGCAGTGAAGCGCGGGTAGACAGGGGTATCTCCGGGGAGCTGTTTTTT CASSEARVDRGISGELFF
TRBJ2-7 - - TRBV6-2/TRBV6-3 TGTGCCAGCAGCCTCTACTTATACGAGCAGTACTTC CASSLYLYEQYF
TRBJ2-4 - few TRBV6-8 TGTGCCAGCAGTTACTCGACTCAATGGGGGCTAGCCAAAAACATTCAGTACTTC CASSYSTQWGLAKNIQYF
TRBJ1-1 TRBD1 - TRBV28 TGTGCCAGCAGTTTACCAGGGGGAATCACTGAAGCTTTCTTT CASSLPGGITEAFF
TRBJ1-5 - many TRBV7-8 TGTGCCAGCAGCTTTGGCACCGTAAATCAGCCCCAGCATTTT CASSFGTVNQPQHF
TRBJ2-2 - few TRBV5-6 TGTGCCAGCAGCTTGTTAGGCGACGGCACCGGGGAGCTGTTTTTT CASSLLGDGTGELFF
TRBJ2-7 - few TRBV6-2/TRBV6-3 TGTGCCAGCAGACCTTGGGCCGTTGCGGCAAGCTCCTACGAGCAGTACTTC CASRPWAVAASSYEQYF
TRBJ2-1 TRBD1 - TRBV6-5 TGTGCCAGCAGTTACCCCGGGGACAGGGTGGCCCACAATGAGCAGTTCTTC CASSYPGDRVAHNEQFF
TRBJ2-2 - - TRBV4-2 TGTGCCAGCAGCCAGGAAGGGGGGGGCAACACCGGGGAGCTGTTTTTT CASSQEGGGNTGELFF
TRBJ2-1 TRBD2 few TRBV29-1 TGCAGCGCGGAAGGGCTAGCGGGAGTCAATGAGCAGTTCTTC CSAEGLAGVNEQFF
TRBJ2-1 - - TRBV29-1 TGCAGCACATCCTCGGGGATCCAGCACAATGAGCAGTTCTTC CSTSSGIQHNEQFF
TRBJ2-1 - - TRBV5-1 TGCGCCAGCAGCTTGGGGCCCGCGTCCAATGAGCAGTTCTTC CASSLGPASNEQFF
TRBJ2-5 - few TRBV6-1 TGTGCCAGCAGAACGACGGTGCAAGAGACCCAGTACTTC CASRTTVQETQYF
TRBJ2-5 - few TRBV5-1 TGCGCCAGCAGCCCGTCTGGCGGGGTGCGGGGAGAGACCCAGTACTTC CASSPSGGVRGETQYF
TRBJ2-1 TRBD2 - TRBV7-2 TGTGCCAGCAGCGCTACTAGCGGCCTCAATGAGCAGTTCTTC CASSATSGLNEQFF
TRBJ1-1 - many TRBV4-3 TGCGCCAGCAGCCAAGATACCGGGGGCCGGACCACTGAAGCTTTCTTT CASSQDTGGRTTEAFF
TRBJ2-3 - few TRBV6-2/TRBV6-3 TGTGCCAGCAGCGAATCGGGACTCATCACGCAGTATTTT CASSESGLITQYF